Sequencing of this T cell receptor beta chain was carried out in a study of blood T cell repertoires in COVID-19. Across the study: PBMCs, B-cell-depleted T cells, or T cells provided the cDNA or gDNA that made up the material.

Participants, about 18 to 90 years old, spanned under 30 US areas. Participants' reported clinical history set cohort assignment. Recovered Cohort 3 donors showed two negative PCRs, clearance, or symptom resolution. This CDR3 region has 15 residues. The germline CDR1 and CDR2 sequences are MGHRA and YSYEKL. V was pared by 3 bases and J by 3 bases, with 3 bases of the junction left unmatched. Produced via immunoSEQ multiplex PCR; TCRdb's table is partial and in-frame only. The top ten clones hold approximately 9.3% of a sample with fewer than 400,000 clones, approximately 90% of them seen once. The chain has TRBV4-1 and TRBJ1-1, with TRBD1 matching 11 bases. This TCR was recovered from a woman in her 50s who had recovered from COVID-19. The sequencing sample was made of PBMCs or T cells enriched from blood (not recorded which). The chain's CDR3 is CASSHRDRGDTEAFF. As DNA, the CDR3 is TGCGCCAGCAGCCACCGGGACAGGGGGGACACTGAAGCTTTCTTT.